This T cell receptor (beta chain) was sequenced in a study of early T cells in non-severe SARS-CoV-2 infection. Attachment of unique molecular identifiers to individual cDNA molecules was performed. One entry per CDR3 protein, called by TCRdb with MiXCR from the 5' RACE reads. This sample carries over 25,000 distinct CDR3 sequences, around 7% of them seen once, and the ten largest clones take under 5%. This clonotype was found a few times. This TCR derives from an adult who was a healthcare worker with PCR-confirmed SARS-CoV-2 infection or an uninfected control (not recorded which). Sequencing input: whole blood.

The CDR3 region has the DNA TGCAGTGCTAGACAGGGACAGGGGCTGGACTACACCTTC. Residues: CSARQGQGLDYTF. The genes are TRBV20-1 and TRBJ1-2; TRBD1 agrees at 10 bases. J was trimmed by 10 bases and V by 2 bases; bases with no gene match: 7. Germline V lookup: CDR1 DFQATT, CDR2 SNEGSKA (reference sequence). This CDR3 comprises 13 residues.